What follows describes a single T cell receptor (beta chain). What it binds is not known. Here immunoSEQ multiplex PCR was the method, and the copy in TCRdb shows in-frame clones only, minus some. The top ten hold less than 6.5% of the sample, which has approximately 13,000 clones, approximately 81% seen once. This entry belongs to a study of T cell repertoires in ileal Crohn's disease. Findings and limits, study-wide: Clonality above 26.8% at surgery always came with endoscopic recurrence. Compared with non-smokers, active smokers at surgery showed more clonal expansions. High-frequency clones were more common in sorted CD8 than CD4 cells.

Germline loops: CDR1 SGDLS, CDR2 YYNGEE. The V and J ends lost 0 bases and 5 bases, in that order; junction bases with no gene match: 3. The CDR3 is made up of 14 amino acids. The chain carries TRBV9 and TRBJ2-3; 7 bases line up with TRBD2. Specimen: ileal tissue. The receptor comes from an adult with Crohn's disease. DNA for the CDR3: TGTGCCAGCAGCGTAGGTGGGGGGGGAGATACGCAGTATTTT. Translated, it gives CASSVGGGGDTQYF.